The following is a TCR beta chain sequence with its context. No antigen is known for it. The data derive from a study of T cells in Graves' hyperthyroidism and ophthalmopathy. General study findings and limits: Most clonotypes expanded in the thyroid (above 0.001) were also present in blood.

Over 18 months, lack of ophthalmopathy progression marked Graves' hyperthyroidism as stable. Diagnosis of hyperthyroidism was new in patients aged 18 to 65, and its duration was under 2 months. V lost 4 bases to trimming and J lost 0 bases, with 9 bases between them. The CDR3 has 14 amino acids. Authors of the study amplified TCR beta CDR3 regions from RNA transcripts. HTBI primers were employed in a first-round RT-PCR of the TCR CDR3. MiXCR, run by TCRdb on the multiplex PCR reads, gives a single entry per CDR3 protein. The sample contains over 150,000 distinct CDR3 sequences, around 15% of which appear only once.

This clonotype was obtained from a woman aged 45-60 years with Graves' hyperthyroidism. The sample was blood. The chain combines TRBV12-3 or TRBV12-4 with TRBJ2-5, with a weak D call TRBD2 (6 bases). CDR3 sequence: CASSSSGHQETQYF. The CDR3 nucleotides read TGTGCCAGCAGTTCGAGCGGGCACCAAGAGACCCAGTACTTC.